Below are 18 T cell receptor beta chains sequenced from a single sample in a study of identifying expanded T cells in peripheral blood. Generated by immunoSEQ multiplex PCR, the TCRdb table keeps only in-frame clones and is missing some. The table records some 100,000 clones, 88% of them present only once. Sequencing was done on a sample of blood. The receptor source for this set is a person between 18 and 75 years old in good health.

The gene calls are TRBV5-1 and TRBJ2-3; 8 bases fit TRBD1. The CDR3 runs to 14 residues. J lost 6 bases, V lost 4 bases, and 7 bases had no gene match. Looked up from germline, CDR1 is SGHRS and CDR2 is YFSETQ. In nucleotides, the CDR3 is TGCGCCAGCAGCGTCGGACAGGGAGAGGATACGCAGTATTTT. Translated, it gives CASSVGQGEDTQYF.

The V call is TRBV5-5, the J call TRBJ2-3; no firm D call. The V gene's germline CDR1 is SGHKS and CDR2 YYEKEE (reference sequence). V was clipped by 3 bases and J by 5 bases, with 10 bases between them. The CDR3 consists of 13 residues. The CDR3 DNA reads TGTGCCAGCAGCTCGGTCGCGGTAGATACGCAGTATTTT. It translates to CASSSVAVDTQYF.

The CDR3 sequence is CAISGGQGEEQFF. The CDR3 nucleotides read TGTGCCATCAGTGGGGGACAGGGGGAAGAGCAGTTCTTC. The V and J genes are TRBV10-3 and TRBJ2-1; the match to TRBD1 covers 11 bases. The J segment lost 10 bases and the V segment lost 4 bases, leaving 3 bases of the junction unmatched. CDR1 and CDR2 from the germline V gene are ENHRY and SYGVKD. The CDR3 has 13 residues.

DNA for the CDR3: TGCGCCAGCAGTCCGTTGCTAGGACTGGGGACTACCGGGGAGCTGTTTTTT. Encoded protein: CASSPLLGLGTTGELFF. The V gene is TRBV5-1, the J gene TRBJ2-2; TRBD2 might be the D (6 bases). The V gene lost 5 bases and the J gene lost 5 bases, with 22 bases spanning the gap. The germline CDR1 and CDR2 sequences are SGHRS and YFSETQ. This CDR3 spans 17 amino acids.

The chain employs TRBV5-8 and TRBJ1-2; D is possibly TRBD1 (5 bases). The CDR3 runs 15 residues. V lost 1 base to trimming and J lost 2 bases, with 12 bases between them. From germline, CDR1 is SGHTS and CDR2 YDEGEE. CDR3 residues: CASSLPGSGNYGYTF. The CDR3 nucleotides are TGTGCCAGCAGCTTGCCAGGGTCGGGGAACTATGGCTACACCTTC.

Points on this clone: Relative to the germline gene, one junction end is altered; a read error may explain this. The rearrangement uses TRBV11-2 and TRBJ2-1; 9 bases line up with TRBD1. This CDR3 spans 9 amino acids. The V gene's germline CDR1 is SGHAT and CDR2 FQNNGV. The CDR3 spells CAIGTGSIF. In DNA form, the CDR3 reads TGTGCCATCGGGACAGGGTCGATCTTC.

The chain joins TRBV6-6 to TRBJ2-1; D is perhaps TRBD1 (6 bases). Germline CDR1 and CDR2: MNHNY and SVGAGI (reference sequence). The CDR3 spans 16 residues. Trimming stripped 5 bases from V and 7 bases from J, with 21 bases between. The CDR3 DNA is TGTGCCAGCAGTACTGCGAGGCAGGGGAAACTGAATGAGCAGTTCTTC. Translating it yields CASSTARQGKLNEQFF.

This chain joins TRBV9 and TRBJ1-5; D is possibly TRBD1 (6 bases). This CDR3 contains 16 residues. Deletions cut 0 bases from V and 7 bases from J, with 17 bases between. Germline V gives CDR1 SGDLS, CDR2 YYNGEE. In DNA, the CDR3 is TGTGCCAGCAGCGTAGATTCGGGGGCGCTTGGGCAGCCCCAGCATTTT. This codes for CASSVDSGALGQPQHF.

The chain carries TRBV7-2 and TRBJ2-7; D not resolved. Germline CDR1 SGHTA, CDR2 FQGNSA. V was shortened by 3 bases and J by 4 bases, with 7 bases between the two germline ends. The CDR3 has 12 amino acids. The CDR3 region is CASSLYGYEQYF. CDR3 bases: TGTGCCAGCAGCTTGTATGGATACGAGCAGTACTTC.

The rearrangement links TRBV5-6 to TRBJ2-1; 9 bases fit TRBD2. The CDR3 spans 18 residues. CDR1 and CDR2 from the germline V gene are SGHDT and YYEEEE. Germline trimming cut 2 bases from V and 7 bases from J; bases unmatched to any gene: 16. The CDR3 nucleotides are TGTGCCAGCAGCTTCGGGCTAGCGGGAAATGTGGACACGAATGAGCAGTTCTTC. Its protein product is CASSFGLAGNVDTNEQFF.

This clone has a single count. The genes are TRBV5-8 and TRBJ2-5, with D perhaps being TRBD1 or TRBD2 (5 bases each). Trimming took off 2 bases at V and 0 bases at J, with 8 bases between the two ends. Germline V gene lookup returns CDR1 SGHTS and CDR2 YDEGEE. The CDR3 consists of 14 residues. The CDR3 sequence: CASSFMGDQETQYF. The CDR3 bases are TGTGCCAGCAGCTTCATGGGGGACCAAGAGACCCAGTACTTC.

The chain recombines TRBV27 with TRBJ2-3, with a tentative D call TRBD2 (6 bases). The germline gives CDR1 MNHEY, CDR2 SMNVEV (reference sequence). Trimming removed 1 base at V and 4 bases at J, with 12 bases between. The CDR3 extends over 15 amino acids. CDR3 sequence (DNA): TGTGCCAGCAGTTTATTGACTAGATCCGCAGATACGCAGTATTTT. It is translated as CASSLLTRSADTQYF.

The gene calls are TRBV7-9 and TRBJ1-1, with D unresolved. Germline assignment: CDR1 SEHNR and CDR2 FQNEAQ (reference sequence). The CDR3 is 13 residues long. With 4 bases removed from V and 2 bases from J, the gap between germline ends came to 8 bases. CDR3 sequence reads: CASSSTTNTEAFF. The CDR3 nucleotides are TGTGCCAGCAGCTCAACCACAAACACTGAAGCTTTCTTT. Filled out from reference TRBV7-9 and TRBJ1-1, the complete variable domain reads DTGVSQNPRHKITKRGQNVTFRCDPISEHNRLYWYRQTLGQGPEFLTYFQNEAQLEKSRLLSDRFSAERPKGSFSTLEIQRTEQGDSAMYLCASSSTTNTEAFFGQGTRLTVV.

CDR3 coding DNA: TGTGCCAGCAGTCCACCGTTTACCGGGGAGCTGTTTTTT. Its translation: CASSPPFTGELFF. The chain combines TRBV7-3 with TRBJ2-2; D not resolved. With 6 bases removed from V and 5 bases from J, the gap between germline ends came to 10 bases. The CDR3 has 13 amino acids. Germline values: CDR1 SGHTA, CDR2 FQGTGA.

V is TRBV19 and J is TRBJ2-2; the D gene is possibly TRBD1 (6 bases). Per germline, CDR1 LNHDA and CDR2 SQIVND (reference sequence). CDR3 length: 14 residues. Trimming cost V 4 bases and J 8 bases, with 14 bases left between them. The CDR3 DNA reads TGTGCCAGTAGTACCCGACAGGAGAGTGGGGAGCTGTTTTTT. This gives the protein CASSTRQESGELFF.

The rearrangement links TRBV4-3 to TRBJ1-1, with a tentative D call TRBD1 (5 bases). V lost 4 bases and J 1 base, leaving 10 bases between the germline ends. CDR3 length: 14 amino acids. Germline V gives CDR1 LGHNA, CDR2 YSLEER. Written as DNA, the CDR3 is TGCGCCAGCAGCCTCCGGGGCTCGAACACTGAAGCTTTCTTT. Translated, it gives CASSLRGSNTEAFF.

This rearrangement joins TRBV6-5 to TRBJ2-2, with 8 bases identical to TRBD2. V gave up 6 bases and J gave up 4 bases; unmatched junction bases: 7. The CDR3 spans 15 residues. CDR1 and CDR2 from the germline V gene are MNHEY and SVGAGI. The CDR3 region is CASSQSTSGTGELFF. In nucleotides, the CDR3 is TGTGCCAGCAGCCAGAGCACTAGCGGCACCGGGGAGCTGTTTTTT.

This chain's CDR3 is CASRRGYGYTF. The CDR3 region has the DNA TGTGCCAGCAGACGAGGGTATGGCTACACCTTC. The chain links TRBV14 to TRBJ1-2; D not certain. V lost 6 bases and J lost 5, with 7 bases in between. CDR1 is SGHDN and CDR2 is FVKESK in the germline V gene. The CDR3 consists of 11 residues.